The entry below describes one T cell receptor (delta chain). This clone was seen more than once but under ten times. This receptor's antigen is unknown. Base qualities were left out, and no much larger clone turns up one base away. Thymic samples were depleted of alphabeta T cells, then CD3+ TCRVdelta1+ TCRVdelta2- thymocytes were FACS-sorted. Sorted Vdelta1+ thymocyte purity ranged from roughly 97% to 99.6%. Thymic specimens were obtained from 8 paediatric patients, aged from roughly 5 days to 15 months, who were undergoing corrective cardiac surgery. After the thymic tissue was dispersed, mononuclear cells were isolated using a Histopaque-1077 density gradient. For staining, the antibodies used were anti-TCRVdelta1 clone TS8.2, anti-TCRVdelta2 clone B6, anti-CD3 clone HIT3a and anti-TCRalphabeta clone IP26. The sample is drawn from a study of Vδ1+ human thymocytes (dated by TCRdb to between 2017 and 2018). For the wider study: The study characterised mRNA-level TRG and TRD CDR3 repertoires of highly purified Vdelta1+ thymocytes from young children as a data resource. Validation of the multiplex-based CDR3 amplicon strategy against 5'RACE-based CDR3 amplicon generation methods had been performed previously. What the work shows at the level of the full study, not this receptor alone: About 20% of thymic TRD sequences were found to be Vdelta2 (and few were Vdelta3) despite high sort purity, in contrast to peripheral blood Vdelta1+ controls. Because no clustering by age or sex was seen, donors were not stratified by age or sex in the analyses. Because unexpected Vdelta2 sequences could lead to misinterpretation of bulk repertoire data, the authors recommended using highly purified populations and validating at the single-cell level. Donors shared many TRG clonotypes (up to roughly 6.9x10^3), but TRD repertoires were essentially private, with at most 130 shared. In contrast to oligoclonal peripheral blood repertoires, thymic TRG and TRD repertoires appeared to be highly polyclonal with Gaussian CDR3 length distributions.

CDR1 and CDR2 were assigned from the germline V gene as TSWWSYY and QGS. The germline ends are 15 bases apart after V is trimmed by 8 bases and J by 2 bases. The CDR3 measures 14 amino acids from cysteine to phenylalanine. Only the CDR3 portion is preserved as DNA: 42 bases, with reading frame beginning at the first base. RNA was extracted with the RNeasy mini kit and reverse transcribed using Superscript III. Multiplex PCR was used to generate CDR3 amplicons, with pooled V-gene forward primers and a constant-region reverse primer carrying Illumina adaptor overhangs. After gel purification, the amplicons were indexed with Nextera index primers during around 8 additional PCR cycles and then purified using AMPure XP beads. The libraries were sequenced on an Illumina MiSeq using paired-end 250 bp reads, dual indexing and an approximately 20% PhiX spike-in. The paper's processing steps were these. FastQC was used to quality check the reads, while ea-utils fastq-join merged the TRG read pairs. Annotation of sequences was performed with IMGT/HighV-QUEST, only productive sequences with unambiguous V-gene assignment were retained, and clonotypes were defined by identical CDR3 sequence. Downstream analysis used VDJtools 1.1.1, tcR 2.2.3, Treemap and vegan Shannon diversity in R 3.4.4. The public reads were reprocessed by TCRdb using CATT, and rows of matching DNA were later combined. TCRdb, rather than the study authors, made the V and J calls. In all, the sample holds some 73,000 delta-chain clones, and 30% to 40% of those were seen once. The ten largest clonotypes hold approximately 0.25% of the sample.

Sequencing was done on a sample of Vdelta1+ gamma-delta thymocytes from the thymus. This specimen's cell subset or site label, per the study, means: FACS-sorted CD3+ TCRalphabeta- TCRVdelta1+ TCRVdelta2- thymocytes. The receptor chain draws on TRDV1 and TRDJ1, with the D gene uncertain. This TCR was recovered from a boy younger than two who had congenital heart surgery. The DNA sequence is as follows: TGTGCTCTTTCCATGGGACCCGGGACCGATAAACTCATCTTT. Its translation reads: CALSMGPGTDKLIF.